A selection of T cell receptor beta chains follows, all from one sample in a study of cytomegalovirus exposure and HLA in healthy donors. The assay was immunoSEQ multiplex PCR, and TCRdb's table has in-frame clones only and misses some. The top ten clones hold about 0.77% of a sample with approximately 220,000 clones, 75% to 90% of them seen once. What was sequenced was PBMCs. Receptors originate from a boy aged 2 to 9 in good health and CMV-seronegative. Both conserved end residues are part of each CDR3. D genes are given only for firm matches. Some rows have no size entry. The others give once, few or many, or a class for an expanded clone.

V gene: TRBV27; D gene: TRBD2; J gene: TRBJ2-5; clone size: NA; CDR3 protein: CASSSLAGQETQYF; CDR3 DNA: TGTGCCAGCAGTTCCTTAGCGGGGCAAGAGACCCAGTACTTC
V gene: TRBV6-1; D gene: NA; J gene: TRBJ1-5; clone size: NA; CDR3 protein: CASSEGGSTSQPQHF; CDR3 DNA: TGTGCCAGCAGTGAGGGGGGGAGTACTAGTCAGCCCCAGCATTTT
V gene: TRBV30; D gene: NA; J gene: TRBJ1-3; clone size: NA; CDR3 protein: CAWSEGLSGNTIYF; CDR3 DNA: TGTGCCTGGAGTGAAGGACTCTCTGGAAACACCATATATTTT
V gene: TRBV5-1; D gene: TRBD1; J gene: TRBJ1-4; clone size: NA; CDR3 protein: CASGQQGGSTNEKLFF; CDR3 DNA: TGCGCCAGCGGACAACAGGGGGGGTCGACTAATGAAAAACTGTTTTTT
V gene: TRBV7-8; D gene: TRBD1; J gene: TRBJ2-7; clone size: NA; CDR3 protein: CASSFRDRVYEQYF; CDR3 DNA: TGTGCCAGCAGCTTCCGGGACAGGGTTTACGAGCAGTACTTC
V gene: TRBV11-2; D gene: TRBD2; J gene: TRBJ2-1; clone size: NA; CDR3 protein: CASRRLAGGEQFF; CDR3 DNA: TGTGCCAGCAGACGACTAGCGGGAGGTGAGCAGTTCTTC
V gene: TRBV19; D gene: NA; J gene: TRBJ2-4; clone size: NA; CDR3 protein: CASSSAGLENIQYF; CDR3 DNA: TGTGCCAGTAGTTCCGCGGGGCTGGAAAACATTCAGTACTTC
V gene: TRBV2; D gene: NA; J gene: TRBJ2-5; clone size: NA; CDR3 protein: CASSEMAGKFQETQYF; CDR3 DNA: TGTGCCAGCAGTGAAATGGCGGGGAAGTTCCAAGAGACCCAGTACTTC
V gene: TRBV7-2; D gene: TRBD1; J gene: TRBJ1-2; clone size: NA; CDR3 protein: CASSSRQGRYTF; CDR3 DNA: TGTGCCAGCAGCTCTAGACAGGGGAGGTACACCTTC
V gene: TRBV30; D gene: NA; J gene: TRBJ2-1; clone size: NA; CDR3 protein: CAWAVSNEQFF; CDR3 DNA: TGTGCCTGGGCTGTTAGCAATGAGCAGTTCTTC
V gene: TRBV5-1; D gene: TRBD2; J gene: TRBJ2-3; clone size: NA; CDR3 protein: CASSPGLLAGGEDTQYF; CDR3 DNA: TGCGCCAGCAGCCCTGGACTACTAGCGGGGGGGGAGGATACGCAGTATTTT
V gene: TRBV7-9; D gene: TRBD1; J gene: TRBJ1-6; clone size: NA; CDR3 protein: CASSLATSQGGGSPLHF; CDR3 DNA: TGTGCCAGCAGCTTAGCTACGTCCCAGGGGGGAGGTTCACCCCTCCACTTT
V gene: TRBV9; D gene: NA; J gene: TRBJ2-7; clone size: once; CDR3 protein: CASSVEPGSYEQYF; CDR3 DNA: TGTGCCAGCAGCGTAGAGCCGGGCTCCTACGAGCAGTACTTC
V gene: TRBV5-1; D gene: TRBD1; J gene: TRBJ2-7; clone size: NA; CDR3 protein: CASSLGTETYEQYF; CDR3 DNA: TGCGCCAGCAGCTTAGGGACAGAGACCTACGAGCAGTACTTC
V gene: TRBV28; D gene: TRBD1; J gene: TRBJ1-2; clone size: few; CDR3 protein: CASRAPGQGYTF; CDR3 DNA: TGTGCCAGCAGGGCCCCGGGACAGGGCTACACCTTC
V gene: TRBV7-6; D gene: NA; J gene: TRBJ2-3; clone size: NA; CDR3 protein: CASSFGGTDTQYF; CDR3 DNA: TGTGCCAGCAGCTTCGGTGGCACAGATACGCAGTATTTT
V gene: TRBV6-5; D gene: NA; J gene: TRBJ1-1; clone size: NA; CDR3 protein: CASRRQIRDTEAFF; CDR3 DNA: TGTGCCAGCAGGAGACAGATTAGGGACACTGAAGCTTTCTTT
V gene: TRBV2; D gene: NA; J gene: TRBJ2-1; clone size: NA; CDR3 protein: CASSGGDQFF; CDR3 DNA: TGTGCCAGCAGTGGGGGGGACCAGTTCTTC
V gene: TRBV6-6; D gene: NA; J gene: TRBJ1-2; clone size: NA; CDR3 protein: CASTPGGLYGYTF; CDR3 DNA: TGTGCCAGCACCCCCGGGGGACTCTATGGCTACACCTTC
V gene: TRBV9; D gene: TRBD2; J gene: TRBJ2-7; clone size: NA; CDR3 protein: CASGVDSGGYEQYF; CDR3 DNA: TGTGCCAGCGGCGTCGATAGCGGGGGCTACGAGCAGTACTTC
V gene: TRBV7-2; D gene: TRBD2; J gene: TRBJ2-4; clone size: NA; CDR3 protein: CASSYKRERDSLAKNIQYF; CDR3 DNA: TGTGCCAGCAGCTACAAGCGGGAGAGAGATTCGTTAGCCAAAAACATTCAGTACTTC
V gene: TRBV4-1; D gene: NA; J gene: TRBJ2-3; clone size: NA; CDR3 protein: CASSQDGRTDTQYF; CDR3 DNA: TGCGCCAGCAGCCAAGATGGTAGAACAGATACGCAGTATTTT
V gene: TRBV18; D gene: TRBD1; J gene: TRBJ1-2; clone size: NA; CDR3 protein: CASSPRGQDAGYTF; CDR3 DNA: TGTGCCAGCTCACCAAGGGGACAGGACGCCGGCTACACCTTC
V gene: TRBV10-3; D gene: NA; J gene: TRBJ1-2; clone size: NA; CDR3 protein: CAISESPPGIYGYTF; CDR3 DNA: TGTGCCATCAGTGAGTCCCCCCCAGGGATCTATGGCTACACCTTC
V gene: TRBV7-3; D gene: NA; J gene: TRBJ2-2; clone size: few; CDR3 protein: CASSLFQGTGELFF; CDR3 DNA: TGTGCCAGCAGCTTGTTCCAGGGGACCGGGGAGCTGTTTTTT
V gene: TRBV2; D gene: NA; J gene: TRBJ1-2; clone size: NA; CDR3 protein: CASSVGVNYGYTF; CDR3 DNA: TGTGCCAGCAGTGTCGGGGTTAACTATGGCTACACCTTC
V gene: TRBV6-1; D gene: NA; J gene: TRBJ2-7; clone size: NA; CDR3 protein: CASSEVDSSQQYF; CDR3 DNA: TGTGCCAGCAGTGAAGTCGACAGCTCCCAGCAGTACTTC
V gene: TRBV9; D gene: TRBD1; J gene: TRBJ2-7; clone size: NA; CDR3 protein: CASSDSGGYEQYF; CDR3 DNA: TGTGCCAGCAGCGATTCAGGGGGCTACGAGCAGTACTTC
V gene: TRBV19; D gene: TRBD1; J gene: TRBJ2-7; clone size: NA; CDR3 protein: CASRDRVRYEQYF; CDR3 DNA: TGTGCCAGCAGGGACAGGGTAAGGTACGAGCAGTACTTC
V gene: TRBV9; D gene: TRBD2; J gene: TRBJ2-5; clone size: NA; CDR3 protein: CASSIGTSGQETQYF; CDR3 DNA: TGTGCCAGCAGCATCGGGACTAGCGGGCAAGAGACCCAGTACTTC
V gene: TRBV6-1; D gene: NA; J gene: TRBJ1-5; clone size: NA; CDR3 protein: CASSEVNSRNQPQHF; CDR3 DNA: TGTGCCAGCAGTGAAGTAAACAGCCGCAATCAGCCCCAGCATTTT
V gene: TRBV5-6; D gene: TRBD2; J gene: TRBJ2-2; clone size: NA; CDR3 protein: CASSRGDGRLFF; CDR3 DNA: TGTGCCAGCAGCCGGGGGGACGGAAGGCTGTTTTTT
V gene: TRBV11-2; D gene: NA; J gene: TRBJ2-1; clone size: NA; CDR3 protein: CASRNGRGLYNEQFF; CDR3 DNA: TGTGCCAGCAGAAATGGGCGGGGGCTCTACAATGAGCAGTTCTTC
V gene: TRBV2; D gene: TRBD2; J gene: TRBJ2-3; clone size: NA; CDR3 protein: CASSEGTSGHTDTQYF; CDR3 DNA: TGTGCCAGCAGTGAAGGGACTAGCGGACACACAGATACGCAGTATTTT
V gene: TRBV5-1; D gene: NA; J gene: TRBJ2-1; clone size: once; CDR3 protein: CASSERSSYNEQFF; CDR3 DNA: TGCGCCAGCTCGGAGCGAAGCTCCTACAATGAGCAGTTCTTC